This TCR beta chain stems from a study of T cell responses to AZD1222 COVID-19 vaccine. The length of the CDR3 is 17 residues. Germline V gives CDR1 SGHTS, CDR2 YDEGEE. V shed 0 bases, J shed 3 bases, and the junction held 9 bases outside the gene matches. Study results and caveats: Baseline seropositivity characterized only a handful of AZD1222 recipients. Among the donors, most were white British and more were female, and clonal diversity was possibly underestimated. Vaccination with two AZD1222 doses was followed by a rise in Spike-specific TCR breadth and depth.

As for this clone: The antigen remains unidentified.

Libraries were prepared by immunoSEQ multiplex PCR; TCRdb keeps only in-frame clonotypes and omits some of them. Among some 150,000 clones listed, 85% to 90% were seen once. This TCR was recovered from an adult who received the AZD1222 COVID-19 vaccine. Here the sequenced sample was peripheral blood, taken 28 days after the second AZD1222 dose. V usage is TRBV5-8 and J usage is TRBJ1-5; 7 nucleotides line up with TRBD1. The chain's CDR3 is CASSLGDSSGLNQPQHF. CDR3 DNA sequence: TGTGCCAGCAGCTTGGGGGACAGTTCAGGACTCAATCAGCCCCAGCATTTT.